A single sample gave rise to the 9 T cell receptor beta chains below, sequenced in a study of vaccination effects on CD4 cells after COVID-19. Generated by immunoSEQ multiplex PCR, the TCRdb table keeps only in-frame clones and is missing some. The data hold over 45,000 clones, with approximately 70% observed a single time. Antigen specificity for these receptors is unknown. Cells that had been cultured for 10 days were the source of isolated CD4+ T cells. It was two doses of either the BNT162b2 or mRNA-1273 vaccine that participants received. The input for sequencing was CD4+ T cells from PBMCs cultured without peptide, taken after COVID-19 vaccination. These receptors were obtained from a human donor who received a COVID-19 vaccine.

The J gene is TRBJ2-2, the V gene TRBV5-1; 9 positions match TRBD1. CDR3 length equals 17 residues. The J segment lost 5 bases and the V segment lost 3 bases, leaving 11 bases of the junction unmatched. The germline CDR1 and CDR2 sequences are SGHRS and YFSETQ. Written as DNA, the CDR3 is TGCGCCAGCAGCTCAGGGACAGGGAAAGGGAGGACCGGGGAGCTGTTTTTT. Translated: CASSSGTGKGRTGELFF.

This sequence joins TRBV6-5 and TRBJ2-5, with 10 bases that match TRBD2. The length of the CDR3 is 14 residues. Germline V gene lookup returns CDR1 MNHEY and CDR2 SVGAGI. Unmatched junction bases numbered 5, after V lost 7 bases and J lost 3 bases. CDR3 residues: CASKASGSKETQYF. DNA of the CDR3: TGTGCCAGCAAGGCTAGCGGGAGTAAAGAGACCCAGTACTTC.

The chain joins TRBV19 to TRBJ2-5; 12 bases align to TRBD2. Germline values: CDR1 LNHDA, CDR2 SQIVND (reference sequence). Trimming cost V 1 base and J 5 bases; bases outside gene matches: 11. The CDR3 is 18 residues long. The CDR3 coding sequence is TGTGCCAGTAGTATAGGTTCCGGACTAGCGGGGTCAGTGGAGACCCAGTACTTC. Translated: CASSIGSGLAGSVETQYF. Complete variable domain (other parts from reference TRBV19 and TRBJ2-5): DGGITQSPKYLFRKEGQNVTLSCEQNLNHDAMYWYRQDPGQGLRLIYYSQIVNDFQKGDIAEGYSVSREKKESFPLTVTSAQKNPTAFYLCASSIGSGLAGSVETQYFGPGTRLLVL.

This CDR3 reads CASSRGSGVQETQYF. CDR3 bases: TGTGCCAGCAGCCGGGGTAGCGGGGTCCAAGAGACCCAGTACTTC. V gene TRBV5-4 combines with J gene TRBJ2-5, with TRBD2 identical over 8 bases. V lost 4 bases and J lost 1; bases outside the gene matches: 6. The CDR3 length is 15 residues. Germline V gene data show CDR1 as SGHNT and CDR2 as YYREEE (reference sequence).

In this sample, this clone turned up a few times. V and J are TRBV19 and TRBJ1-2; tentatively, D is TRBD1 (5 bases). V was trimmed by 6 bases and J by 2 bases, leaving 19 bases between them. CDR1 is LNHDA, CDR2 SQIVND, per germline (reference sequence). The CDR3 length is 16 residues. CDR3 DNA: TGTGCCAGTAGCCCCTCCGGGACCGAGTTAAACTATGGCTACACCTTC. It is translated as CASSPSGTELNYGYTF.

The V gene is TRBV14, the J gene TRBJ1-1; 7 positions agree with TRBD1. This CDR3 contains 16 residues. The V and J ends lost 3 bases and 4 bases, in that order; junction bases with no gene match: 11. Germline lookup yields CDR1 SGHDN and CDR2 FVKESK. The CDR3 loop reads CASSQTGFWMGTEAFF. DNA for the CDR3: TGTGCCAGCAGCCAGACAGGGTTCTGGATGGGCACTGAAGCTTTCTTT.

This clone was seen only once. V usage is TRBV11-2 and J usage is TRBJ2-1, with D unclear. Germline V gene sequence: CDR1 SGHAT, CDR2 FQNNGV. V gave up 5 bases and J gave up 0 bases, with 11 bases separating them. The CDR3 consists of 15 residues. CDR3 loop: CASSPGPSSYNEQFF. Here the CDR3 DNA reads TGTGCCAGCAGCCCAGGACCCAGCTCCTACAATGAGCAGTTCTTC.

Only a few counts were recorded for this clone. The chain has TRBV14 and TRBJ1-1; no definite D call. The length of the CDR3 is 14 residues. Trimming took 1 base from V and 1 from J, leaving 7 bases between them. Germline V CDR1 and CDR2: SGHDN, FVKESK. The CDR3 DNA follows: TGTGCCAGCAGCCAAGTAGGAGGGAACACTGAAGCTTTCTTT. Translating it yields CASSQVGGNTEAFF. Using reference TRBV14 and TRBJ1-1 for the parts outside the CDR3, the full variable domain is EAGVTQFPSHSVIEKGQTVTLRCDPISGHDNLYWYRRVMGKEIKFLLHFVKESKQDESGMPNNRFLAERTGGTYSTLKVQPAELEDSGVYFCASSQVGGNTEAFFGQGTRLTVV.

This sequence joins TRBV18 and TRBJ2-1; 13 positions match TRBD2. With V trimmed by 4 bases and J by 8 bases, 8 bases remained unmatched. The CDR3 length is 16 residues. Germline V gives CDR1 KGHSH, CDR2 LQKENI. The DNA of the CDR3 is TGTGCCAGCTCACGAACTAGCGGGAGGGCCGGTCATGAGCAGTTCTTC. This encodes CASSRTSGRAGHEQFF.